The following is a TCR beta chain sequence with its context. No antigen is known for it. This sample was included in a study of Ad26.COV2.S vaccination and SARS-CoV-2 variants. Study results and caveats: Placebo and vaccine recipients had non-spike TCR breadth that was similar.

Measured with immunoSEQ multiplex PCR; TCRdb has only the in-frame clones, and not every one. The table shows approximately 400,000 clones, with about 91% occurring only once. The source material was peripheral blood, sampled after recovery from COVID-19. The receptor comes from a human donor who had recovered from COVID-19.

CDR3 nucleotides: TGTGCCAGCAGCTTAGCTTCCGGGCCCTACAATGAGCAGTTCTTC. Translation gives CASSLASGPYNEQFF. The chain uses TRBV7-9 and TRBJ2-1, with D unresolved. The germline V and J ends were trimmed by 0 bases and 2 bases, with 8 bases remaining between them. The germline V gene has CDR1 SEHNR and CDR2 FQNEAQ (reference sequence). The CDR3 has 15 amino acids.